These 9 T cell receptor beta chains were all obtained from the same sample, sequenced in a study of Ad26.COV2.S vaccination and SARS-CoV-2 variants. Here immunoSEQ multiplex PCR was the method, and the copy in TCRdb shows in-frame clones only, minus some. The table lists some 240,000 clones, roughly nine tenths of them singletons. Treatment specified: some 20 received Ad26.COV2.S at low or high dose, single or two shots; about 5 received placebo; per-sample allocation not given. Sampling occurred on day 63 after the first vaccine or placebo injection. This sample comprised peripheral blood, obtained in a trial of Ad26.COV2.S vaccine versus placebo. The receptors here all came from a person aged 18 to 59 who received the Ad26.COV2.S COVID-19 vaccine or a placebo.

The chain recombines TRBV7-8 with TRBJ2-2; D is ambiguous. Germline CDR1 SGHVS, CDR2 FQNEAQ. Trimming stripped 2 bases from V and 9 bases from J, with 10 bases between. The length of the CDR3 is 13 residues. The CDR3 DNA follows: TGTGCCAGCAGCTTAATAGGTGTCAGGGAGCTGTTTTTT. This translates into CASSLIGVRELFF.

The chain has TRBV7-9 and TRBJ2-7; perhaps TRBD2 as D (5 bases). The CDR3 sequence is 14 residues long. Germline-derived CDR1 and CDR2 are SEHNR and FQNEAQ (reference sequence). V dropped 2 bases and J dropped 0 bases, with 8 bases sitting between them. CDR3 sequence (DNA): TGTGCCAGCAGCTTATCGGGGATCTCCTACGAGCAGTACGTC. Protein: CASSLSGISYEQYV.

The count of this clone is one. This chain uses TRBV19 with TRBJ1-5; D unresolved. V was shortened by 5 bases and J by 2 bases, with 16 bases between the two germline ends. The germline V gene encodes CDR1 LNHDA and CDR2 SQIVND (reference sequence). This CDR3 has 16 amino acids. The CDR3 reads CASSGLGSARNQPQHF. CDR3 DNA sequence: TGTGCCAGTAGTGGACTTGGTTCAGCGCGCAATCAGCCCCAGCATTTT.

This clone was recorded once. The rearrangement joins TRBV5-6 to TRBJ1-5, with D possibly TRBD1 on 5 matching bases. The CDR3 is 15 residues long. Trimming pared 4 bases from V and 4 bases from J, leaving 15 bases between. Germline V CDR1 and CDR2: SGHDT, YYEEEE. The CDR3 region has the DNA TGTGCCAGCAGCCGCGGGGGGAGCCTTAATCAGCCCCAGCATTTT. It translates to CASSRGGSLNQPQHF.

The gene calls are TRBV9 and TRBJ2-2; D ambiguous. With 0 bases removed from V and 7 bases from J, the gap between germline ends came to 7 bases. There are 13 residues in the CDR3. From germline, CDR1 is SGDLS and CDR2 YYNGEE. CDR3 in amino acids: CASSVAPDGELFF. As DNA, the CDR3 is TGTGCCAGCAGCGTAGCTCCGGACGGGGAGCTGTTTTTT.

The chain couples TRBV7-9 to TRBJ2-1; D unresolved. This CDR3 region has 17 residues. In germline, CDR1 is SEHNR, CDR2 FQNEAQ (reference sequence). The V gene lost 0 bases and the J gene lost 0 bases, with 12 bases spanning the gap. CDR3: CASSLANPIHSYNEQFF. DNA for the CDR3: TGTGCCAGCAGCTTAGCCAACCCGATACACTCCTACAATGAGCAGTTCTTC.

The CDR3 region is CAWRTRLAGSGGELFF. The CDR3 nucleotides are TGTGCCTGGAGGACCCGACTAGCGGGATCGGGCGGGGAGCTGTTTTTT. The chain uses TRBV30 and TRBJ2-2; 11 nucleotides agree with TRBD2. Germline V gene data show CDR1 as GTSNPN and CDR2 as SVGIG (reference sequence). The V segment lost 3 bases and the J segment 7 bases; nucleotides outside the gene matches: 10. The CDR3 totals 16 residues.

The chain is built from TRBV7-6 and TRBJ2-5; maybe TRBD1 (6 bases). The CDR3 spans 15 residues. Trimming removed 4 bases at V and 1 base at J, with 13 bases between. Germline CDR1 reads SGHVS; CDR2 reads FNYEAQ. The CDR3 reads CASSSLFRGQETQYF. CDR3 DNA sequence: TGTGCCAGCAGCTCATTGTTCAGGGGCCAAGAGACCCAGTACTTC.

The CDR3 DNA reads as TGTGCCAGTAGTATCGGATACGGGGCGCCTGAAAAACTGTTTTTT. It yields the protein CASSIGYGAPEKLFF. The V and J genes are TRBV19 and TRBJ1-4, with D perhaps matching TRBD1 (5 bases). The V gene's germline CDR1 is LNHDA and CDR2 SQIVND (reference sequence). V was clipped by 3 bases and J by 7 bases, with 15 bases between them. The CDR3 is made up of 15 amino acids.